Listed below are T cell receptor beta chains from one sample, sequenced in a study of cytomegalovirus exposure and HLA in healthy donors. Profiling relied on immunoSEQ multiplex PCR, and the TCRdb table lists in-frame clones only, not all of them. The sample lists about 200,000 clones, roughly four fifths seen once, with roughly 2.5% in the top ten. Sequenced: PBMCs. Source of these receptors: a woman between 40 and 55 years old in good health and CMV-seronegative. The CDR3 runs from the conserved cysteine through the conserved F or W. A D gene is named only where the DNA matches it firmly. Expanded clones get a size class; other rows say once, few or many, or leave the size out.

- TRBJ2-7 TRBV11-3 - CASSLEDSYEQYF TGTGCCAGCAGCTTAGAGGACAGCTACGAGCAGTACTTC
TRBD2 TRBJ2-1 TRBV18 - CASSPQTSGGGSYNEQFF TGTGCCAGCTCACCACAGACTAGCGGAGGGGGCTCCTACAATGAGCAGTTCTTC
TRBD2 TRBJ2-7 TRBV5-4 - CASSPTSGSSYEQYF TGTGCCAGCAGCCCAACTAGCGGGAGTTCCTACGAGCAGTACTTC
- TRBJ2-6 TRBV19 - CASSMHSTGANVLTF TGTGCCAGTAGTATGCACAGCACTGGGGCCAACGTCCTGACTTTC
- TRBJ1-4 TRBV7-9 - CASSPQLAGGTNEKLFF TGTGCCAGCAGCCCACAACTAGCGGGTGGAACTAATGAAAAACTGTTTTTT
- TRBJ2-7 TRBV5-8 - CASSGEAARSSYEQYF TGTGCCAGCAGCGGAGAAGCGGCAAGGAGCTCCTACGAGCAGTACTTC
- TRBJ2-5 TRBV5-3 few CARSTFTGVGDGTQYF TGTGCCAGAAGCACCTTTACGGGGGTCGGCGACGGGACCCAGTACTTC
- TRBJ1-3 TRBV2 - CASSEGGTPGNTIYF TGTGCCAGCAGTGAAGGAGGGACACCTGGAAACACCATATATTTT
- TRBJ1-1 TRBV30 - CAWSLAVMNTEAFF TGTGCCTGGAGCCTAGCCGTAATGAACACTGAAGCTTTCTTT
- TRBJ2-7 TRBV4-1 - CASSRDSGSTLEQYF TGCGCCAGCAGCCGGGACAGCGGGAGTACCCTCGAGCAGTACTTC
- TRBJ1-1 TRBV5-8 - CASSLGSSGAAEAFF TGTGCCAGCAGCTTGGGTAGTTCAGGGGCCGCTGAAGCTTTCTTT
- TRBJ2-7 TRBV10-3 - CAISESPHSVTYEQYF TGTGCCATCAGTGAGTCGCCCCACTCGGTGACCTACGAGCAGTACTTC
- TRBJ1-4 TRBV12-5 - CASSSGSANEKLFF TGTGCTAGCTCCTCGGGGTCAGCTAATGAAAAACTGTTTTTT
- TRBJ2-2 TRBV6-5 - CASSYSLITGELFF TGTGCCAGCAGTTACTCATTAATCACCGGGGAGCTGTTTTTT
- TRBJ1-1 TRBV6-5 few CASKRGVEAFF TGTGCCAGCAAGCGGGGGGTCGAAGCTTTCTTT
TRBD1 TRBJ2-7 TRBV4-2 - CASSPPRTGTSYEQYF TGTGCCAGCAGCCCCCCCCGGACAGGGACCTCCTACGAGCAGTACTTC
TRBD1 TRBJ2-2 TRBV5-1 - CASSGLGQGYGANTGELFF TGCGCCAGCAGCGGCCTAGGACAGGGATATGGGGCGAACACCGGGGAGCTGTTTTTT
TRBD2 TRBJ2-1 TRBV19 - CASSVLAGGGEQFF TGTGCCAGTAGTGTACTAGCGGGAGGCGGTGAGCAGTTCTTC
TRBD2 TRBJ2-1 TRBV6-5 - CASSYGLASHNEQFF TGTGCCAGCAGTTACGGACTAGCCTCCCACAATGAGCAGTTCTTC
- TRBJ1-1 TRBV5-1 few CASSLEGNQAFF TGCGCCAGCAGCTTGGAGGGGAACCAAGCTTTCTTT
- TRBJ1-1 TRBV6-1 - CASSEAWRFSEAFF TGTGCCAGCAGTGAAGCGTGGCGGTTCTCTGAAGCTTTCTTT
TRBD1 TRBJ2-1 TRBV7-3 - CASSSNRGINEQFF TGTGCCAGCAGCTCCAACAGGGGTATCAATGAGCAGTTCTTC
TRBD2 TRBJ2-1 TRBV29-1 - CSVETGTTYSYNEQFF TGCAGCGTTGAAACCGGGACTACCTACTCCTACAATGAGCAGTTCTTC
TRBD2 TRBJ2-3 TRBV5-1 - CASSFPGLAGGTDTQYF TGCGCCAGCAGCTTCCCGGGACTAGCGGGAGGGACAGATACGCAGTATTTT
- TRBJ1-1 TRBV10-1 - CASTKGHLNTEAFF TGCGCCAGCACCAAGGGACACTTGAACACTGAAGCTTTCTTT
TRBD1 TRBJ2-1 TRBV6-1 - CASRQGSFEQFF TGTGCCAGCAGACAGGGGTCATTTGAGCAGTTCTTC
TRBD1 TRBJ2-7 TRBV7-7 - CASSTGTGGMYEQYF TGTGCCAGCAGCACCGGGACAGGGGGAATGTACGAGCAGTACTTC
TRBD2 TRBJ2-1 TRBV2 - CASSVLAGVEQFF TGTGCCAGCAGTGTATTAGCGGGAGTTGAGCAGTTCTTC
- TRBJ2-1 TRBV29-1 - CSVVGVYNEQFF TGCAGCGTTGTCGGGGTATACAATGAGCAGTTCTTC
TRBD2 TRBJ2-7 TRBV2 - CATPGAKAGAPYEQYF TGTGCCACCCCGGGGGCAAAAGCGGGGGCCCCCTACGAGCAGTACTTC
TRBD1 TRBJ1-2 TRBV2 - CASREGQGLSGYTF TGTGCCAGCAGGGAGGGACAGGGTTTATCTGGCTACACCTTC
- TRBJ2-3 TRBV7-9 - CASSSSRGRDTQYF TGTGCCAGCAGCTCATCTAGGGGTAGAGATACGCAGTATTTT
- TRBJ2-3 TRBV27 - CASSFPGTDTQYF TGTGCCAGCAGTTTCCCAGGGACAGATACGCAGTATTTT
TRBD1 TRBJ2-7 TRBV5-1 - CASSLAVGGPYEQYF TGCGCCAGCAGCTTGGCCGTAGGGGGCCCCTACGAGCAGTACTTC
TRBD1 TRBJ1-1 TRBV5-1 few CASSKPQGWDTEAFF TGCGCCAGCAGCAAACCACAGGGGTGGGACACTGAAGCTTTCTTT
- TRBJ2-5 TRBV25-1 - CASSEPGRETQYF TGTGCCAGCAGTGAACCGGGAAGGGAGACCCAGTACTTC
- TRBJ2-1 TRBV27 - CASSFSGYNEQFF TGTGCCAGCAGTTTCTCCGGGTACAATGAGCAGTTCTTC
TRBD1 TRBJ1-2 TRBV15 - CATSRGPGQGFIWGYTF TGTGCCACCAGCAGAGGCCCGGGACAGGGGTTCATTTGGGGCTACACCTTC
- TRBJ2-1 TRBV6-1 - CASSVVASASSYNEQFF TGTGCCAGCAGTGTAGTCGCTAGCGCGAGCTCCTACAATGAGCAGTTCTTC
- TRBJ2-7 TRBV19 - CASSADFRKAYEQYF TGTGCCAGTAGTGCCGACTTTCGCAAGGCCTACGAGCAGTACTTC
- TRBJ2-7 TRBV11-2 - CASSQGGGPYYEQYF TGTGCCAGCAGCCAAGGGGGGGGTCCCTACTACGAGCAGTACTTC
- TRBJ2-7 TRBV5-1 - CASSLGAGPEQYF TGCGCCAGCAGCTTGGGGGCAGGGCCCGAGCAGTACTTC
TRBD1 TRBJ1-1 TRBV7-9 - CASSQTGGMNTEAFF TGTGCCAGCAGCCAGACAGGGGGGATGAACACTGAAGCTTTCTTT
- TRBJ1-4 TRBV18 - CASSPGREELFF TGTGCCAGCTCACCTGGCAGGGAAGAACTGTTTTTT